The 4 T cell receptor beta chains given below trace back to one sample, sequenced in a study of cytomegalovirus exposure and HLA in healthy donors. PCR employed 60 Vbeta and 13 Jbeta primers. This table comes from immunoSEQ multiplex PCR, and its TCRdb copy is limited to in-frame clones, with some not included. Of 100,000 to 150,000 clones in the sample, roughly 74% were seen once. Sequencing was done on a sample of PBMCs. These receptor sequences come from a man aged 35 to 55 in good health and CMV-seropositive.

The genes are TRBV28 and TRBJ2-7; D call uncertain. The CDR3 spans 13 residues. CDR1 is MDHEN and CDR2 is SYDVKM in the germline V gene. The V end was cut by 3 bases, the J end by 12 bases, with 18 bases between. The CDR3 DNA follows: TGTGCCAGCAGTTTTGTCCAACCTGTCCGGTGGTACTTC. It codes for CASSFVQPVRWYF.

This chain links TRBV28 with TRBJ2-2; TRBD1 matches at 7 bases. This CDR3 has 17 amino acids. CDR1 is MDHEN and CDR2 is SYDVKM in the germline V gene. V was pared by 7 bases and J by 6 bases, with 17 bases of the junction left unmatched. The CDR3 DNA follows: TGTGCCAGCACCTCCCCCGTGGCACAGGGGCGGGCCGGGGAGCTGTTTTTT. Residues: CASTSPVAQGRAGELFF.

A few counts support this clone. This sequence joins TRBV30 and TRBJ1-6; 10 positions agree with TRBD1. Germline lookup yields CDR1 GTSNPN and CDR2 SVGIG (reference sequence). The V and J ends lost 1 base and 1 base, in that order; junction bases with no gene match: 10. CDR3 length equals 19 residues. The CDR3 region has the DNA TGTGCCTGGAGTGCCAGGGACAGGGGATTGCGTTCCTATAATTCACCCCTCCACTTT. This gives the protein CAWSARDRGLRSYNSPLHF.

In its sample, this clone is medium-sized. CDR3 coding DNA: TGTGCCAGCAGTGAGAATGTGGCCGGCACAGATACGCAGTATTTT. It specifies CASSENVAGTDTQYF. The chain joins TRBV6-4 to TRBJ2-3; no definite D call. This CDR3 contains 15 residues. Germline CDR1 reads MRHNA; CDR2 reads SNTAGT. V was cut by 3 bases and J by 1 base, with 11 bases left in between.